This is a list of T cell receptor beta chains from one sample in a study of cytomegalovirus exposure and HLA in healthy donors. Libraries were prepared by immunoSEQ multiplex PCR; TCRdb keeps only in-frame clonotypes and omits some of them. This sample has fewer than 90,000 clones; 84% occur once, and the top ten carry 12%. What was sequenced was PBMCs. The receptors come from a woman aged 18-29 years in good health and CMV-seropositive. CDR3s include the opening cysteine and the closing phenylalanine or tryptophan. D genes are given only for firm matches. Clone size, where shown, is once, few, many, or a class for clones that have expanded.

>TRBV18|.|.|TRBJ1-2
CASSPGQRANYGYTF
TGTGCCAGCTCACCGGGGCAGAGAGCTAACTATGGCTACACCTTC
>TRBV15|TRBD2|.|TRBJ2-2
CATSRDGLIAGGRTGELFF
TGTGCCACCAGCAGAGATGGTTTAATAGCGGGGGGTCGGACCGGGGAGCTGTTTTTT
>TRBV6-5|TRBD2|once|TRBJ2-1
CASSYQRGGQDEQFF
TGTGCCAGCAGTTACCAGCGGGGGGGTCAAGATGAGCAGTTCTTC
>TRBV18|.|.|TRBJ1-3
CASSPTESSGNTIYF
TGTGCCAGCTCACCGACAGAAAGCTCTGGAAACACCATATATTTT
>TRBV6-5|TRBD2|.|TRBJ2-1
CASSYSRGAHEQFF
TGTGCCAGCAGTTACTCGCGGGGGGCCCATGAGCAGTTCTTC
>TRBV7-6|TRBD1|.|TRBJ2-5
CASSPDRVQETQYF
TGTGCCAGCAGCCCCGACAGGGTCCAAGAGACCCAGTACTTC
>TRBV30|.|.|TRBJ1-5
CAWSRRGSFQPQHF
TGTGCCTGGAGTCGCCGAGGGTCTTTTCAGCCCCAGCATTTT
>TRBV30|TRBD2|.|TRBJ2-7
CAWSPGLPTEQYF
TGTGCCTGGAGTCCGGGACTACCAACCGAGCAGTACTTC
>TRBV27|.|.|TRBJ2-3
CASSLIAPADTQYF
TGTGCCAGCAGTTTAATAGCTCCGGCAGATACGCAGTATTTT
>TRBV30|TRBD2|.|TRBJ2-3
CAWRPAGGYRFSTDTQYF
TGTGCCTGGAGACCAGCGGGGGGCTACCGGTTTAGCACAGATACGCAGTATTTT
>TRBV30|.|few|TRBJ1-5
CAWSVRGGAQPQHF
TGTGCCTGGAGTGTTAGGGGGGGAGCTCAGCCCCAGCATTTT
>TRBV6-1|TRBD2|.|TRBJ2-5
CASTTGTSVETQYF
TGTGCCAGCACTACCGGGACTAGCGTGGAGACCCAGTACTTC
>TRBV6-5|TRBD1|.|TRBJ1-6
CASSYGTGSSPLHF
TGTGCCAGCAGTTACGGGACAGGGAGTTCACCCCTCCACTTT
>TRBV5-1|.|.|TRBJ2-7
CASRWGVGSDLHYEQYF
TGCGCCAGCAGGTGGGGGGTGGGGTCGGATCTTCACTACGAGCAGTACTTC
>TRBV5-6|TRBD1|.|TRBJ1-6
CASSGGTGSESPLHF
TGTGCCAGCAGCGGCGGGACAGGGTCCGAATCACCCCTCCACTTT
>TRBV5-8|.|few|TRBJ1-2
CASSLSHIGYTF
TGTGCCAGCAGCTTAAGTCACATTGGCTACACCTTC
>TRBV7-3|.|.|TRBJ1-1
CASSPPGNTEAFF
TGTGCCAGCAGCCCACCGGGGAACACTGAAGCTTTCTTT
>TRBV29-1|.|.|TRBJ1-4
CSVIKQGSGEKLFF
TGCAGCGTTATCAAACAGGGAAGTGGCGAAAAACTGTTTTTT
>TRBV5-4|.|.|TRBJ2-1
CASSSWQGGYNEQFF
TGTGCCAGCAGCTCGTGGCAGGGAGGTTACAATGAGCAGTTCTTC
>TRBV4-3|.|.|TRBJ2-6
CASSQEDSSSGANVLTF
TGCGCCAGCAGCCAGGAGGACAGCAGCTCTGGGGCCAACGTCCTGACTTTC
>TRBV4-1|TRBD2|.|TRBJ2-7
CASSQELAGGSYEQYF
TGCGCCAGCAGCCAGGAGCTAGCGGGGGGTTCCTACGAGCAGTACTTC
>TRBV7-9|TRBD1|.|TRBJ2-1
CASSPDRGGNEQFF
TGTGCCAGCAGCCCCGACAGGGGTGGGAATGAGCAGTTCTTC
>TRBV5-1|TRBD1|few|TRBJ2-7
CASSSGTGYGYF
TGCGCCAGCAGCTCAGGGACAGGCTATGGATACTTC